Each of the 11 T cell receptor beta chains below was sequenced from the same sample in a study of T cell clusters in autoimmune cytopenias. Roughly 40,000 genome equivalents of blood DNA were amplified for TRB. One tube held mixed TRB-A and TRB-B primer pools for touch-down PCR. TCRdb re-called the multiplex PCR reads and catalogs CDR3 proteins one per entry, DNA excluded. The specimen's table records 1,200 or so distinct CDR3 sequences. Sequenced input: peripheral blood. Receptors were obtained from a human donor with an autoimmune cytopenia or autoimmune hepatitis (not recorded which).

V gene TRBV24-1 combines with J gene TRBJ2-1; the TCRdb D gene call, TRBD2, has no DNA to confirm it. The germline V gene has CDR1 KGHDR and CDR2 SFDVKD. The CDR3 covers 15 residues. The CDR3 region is CATSSTSGIHNEQFF.

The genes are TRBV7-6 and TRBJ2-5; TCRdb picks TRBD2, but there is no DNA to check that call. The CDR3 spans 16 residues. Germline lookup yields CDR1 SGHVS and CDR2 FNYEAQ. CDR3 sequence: CASSLTSGSMRETQYF.

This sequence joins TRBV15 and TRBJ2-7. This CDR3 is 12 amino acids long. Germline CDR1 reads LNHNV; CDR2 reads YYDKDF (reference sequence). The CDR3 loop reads CATSRTRNEQYF. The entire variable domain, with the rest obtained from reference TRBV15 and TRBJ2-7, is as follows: DAMVIQNPRYQVTQFGKPVTLSCSQTLNHNVMYWYQQKSSQAPKLLFHYYDKDFNNEADTPDNFQSRRPNTSFCFLDIRSPGLGDTAMYLCATSRTRNEQYFGPGTRLTVT.

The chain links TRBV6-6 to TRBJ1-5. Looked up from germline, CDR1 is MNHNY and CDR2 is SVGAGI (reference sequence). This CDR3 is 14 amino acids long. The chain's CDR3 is CASRRLDSNQPQHF.

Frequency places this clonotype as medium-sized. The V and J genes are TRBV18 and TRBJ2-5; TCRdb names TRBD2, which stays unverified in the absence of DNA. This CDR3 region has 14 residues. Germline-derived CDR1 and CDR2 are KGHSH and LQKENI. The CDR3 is CASSQTSLQETQYF.

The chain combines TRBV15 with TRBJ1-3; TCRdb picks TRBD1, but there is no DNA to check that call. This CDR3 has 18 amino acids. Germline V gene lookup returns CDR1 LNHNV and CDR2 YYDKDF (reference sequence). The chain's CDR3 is CATSRDLGTGFSGNTIYF.

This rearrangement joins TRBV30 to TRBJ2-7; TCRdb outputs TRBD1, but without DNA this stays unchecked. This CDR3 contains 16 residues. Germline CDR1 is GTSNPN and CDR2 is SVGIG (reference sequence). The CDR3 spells CAWSSPTGASSYEQYF. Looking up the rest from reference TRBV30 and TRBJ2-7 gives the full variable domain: SQTIHQWPATLVQPVGSPLSLECTVEGTSNPNLYWYRQAAGRGLQLLFYSVGIGQISSEVPQNLSASRPQDRQFILSSKKLLLSDSGFYLCAWSSPTGASSYEQYFGPGTRLTVT.

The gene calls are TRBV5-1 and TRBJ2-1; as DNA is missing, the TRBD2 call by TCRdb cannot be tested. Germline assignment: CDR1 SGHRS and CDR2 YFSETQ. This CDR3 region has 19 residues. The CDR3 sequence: CASSGAGGLTSSSYNEQFF.

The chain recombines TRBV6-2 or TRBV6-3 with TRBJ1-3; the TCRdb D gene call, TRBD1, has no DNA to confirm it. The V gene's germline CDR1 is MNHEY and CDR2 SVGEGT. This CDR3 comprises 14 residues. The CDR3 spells CASSYDRDGNTIYF.

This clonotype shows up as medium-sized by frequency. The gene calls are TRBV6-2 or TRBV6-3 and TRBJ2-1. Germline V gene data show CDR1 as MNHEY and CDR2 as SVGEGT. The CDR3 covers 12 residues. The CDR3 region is CASSHPRGEQFF.

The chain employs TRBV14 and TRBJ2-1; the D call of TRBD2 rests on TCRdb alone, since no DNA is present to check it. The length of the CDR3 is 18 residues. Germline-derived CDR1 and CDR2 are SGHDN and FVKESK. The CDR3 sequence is CASSTWTSGLSSYNEQFF.